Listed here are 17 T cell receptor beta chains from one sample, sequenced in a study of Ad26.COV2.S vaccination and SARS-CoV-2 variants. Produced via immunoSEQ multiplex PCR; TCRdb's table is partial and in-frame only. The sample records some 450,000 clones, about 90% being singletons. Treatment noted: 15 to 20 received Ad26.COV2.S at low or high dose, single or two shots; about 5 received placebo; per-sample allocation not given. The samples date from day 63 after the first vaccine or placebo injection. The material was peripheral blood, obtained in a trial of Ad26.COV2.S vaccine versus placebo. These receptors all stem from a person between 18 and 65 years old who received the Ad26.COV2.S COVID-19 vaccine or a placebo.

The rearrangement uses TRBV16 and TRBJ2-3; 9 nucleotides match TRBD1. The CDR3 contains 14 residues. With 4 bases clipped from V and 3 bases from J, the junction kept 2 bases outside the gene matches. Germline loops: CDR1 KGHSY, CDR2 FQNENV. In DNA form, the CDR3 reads TGTGCCAGCAGCCCACAGGGGGCTACAGATACGCAGTATTTT. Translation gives CASSPQGATDTQYF.

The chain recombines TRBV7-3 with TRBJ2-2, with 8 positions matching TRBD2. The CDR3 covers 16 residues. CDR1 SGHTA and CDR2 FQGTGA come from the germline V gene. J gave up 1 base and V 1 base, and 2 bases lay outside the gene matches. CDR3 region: CASSLNGRVNTGELFF. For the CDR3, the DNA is TGTGCCAGCAGCTTAAACGGGAGGGTGAACACCGGGGAGCTGTTTTTT.

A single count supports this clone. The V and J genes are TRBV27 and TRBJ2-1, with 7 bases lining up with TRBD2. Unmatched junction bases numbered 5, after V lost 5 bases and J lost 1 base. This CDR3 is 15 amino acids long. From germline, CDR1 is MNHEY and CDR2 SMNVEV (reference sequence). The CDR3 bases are TGTGCCAGCAGTCTGGGGCGGGGGTCCTACAATGAGCAGTTCTTC. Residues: CASSLGRGSYNEQFF.

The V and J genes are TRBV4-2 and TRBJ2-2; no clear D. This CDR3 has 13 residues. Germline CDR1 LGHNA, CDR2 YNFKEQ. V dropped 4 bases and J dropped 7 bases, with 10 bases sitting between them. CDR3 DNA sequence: TGTGCCAGCAGCCTCCGGACGGACGGGGAGCTGTTTTTT. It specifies CASSLRTDGELFF.

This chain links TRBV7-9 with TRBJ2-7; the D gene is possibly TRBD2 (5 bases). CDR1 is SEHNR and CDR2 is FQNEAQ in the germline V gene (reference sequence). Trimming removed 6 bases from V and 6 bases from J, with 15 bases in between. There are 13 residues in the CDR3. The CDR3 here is CASSSLFAGEQYF. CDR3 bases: TGTGCCAGCAGTTCCCTTTTCGCGGGCGAGCAGTACTTC.

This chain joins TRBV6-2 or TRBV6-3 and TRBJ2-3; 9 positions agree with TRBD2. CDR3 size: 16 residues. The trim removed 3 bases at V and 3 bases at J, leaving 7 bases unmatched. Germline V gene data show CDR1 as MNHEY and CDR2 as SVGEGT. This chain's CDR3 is CASSYDFLAGTDTQYF. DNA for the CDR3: TGTGCCAGCAGTTATGATTTCCTAGCGGGAACAGATACGCAGTATTTT.

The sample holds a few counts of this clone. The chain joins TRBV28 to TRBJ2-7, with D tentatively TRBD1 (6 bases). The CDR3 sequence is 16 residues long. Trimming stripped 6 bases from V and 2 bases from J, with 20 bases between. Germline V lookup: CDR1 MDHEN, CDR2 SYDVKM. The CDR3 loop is CASSHLPTGGTYEQYF. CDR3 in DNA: TGTGCCAGCAGCCACCTCCCGACAGGTGGAACCTACGAGCAGTACTTC. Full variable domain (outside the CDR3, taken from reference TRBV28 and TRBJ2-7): DVKVTQSSRYLVKRTGEKVFLECVQDMDHENMFWYRQDPGLGLRLIYFSYDVKMKEKGDIPEGYSVSREKKERFSLILESASTNQTSMYLCASSHLPTGGTYEQYFGPGTRLTVT.

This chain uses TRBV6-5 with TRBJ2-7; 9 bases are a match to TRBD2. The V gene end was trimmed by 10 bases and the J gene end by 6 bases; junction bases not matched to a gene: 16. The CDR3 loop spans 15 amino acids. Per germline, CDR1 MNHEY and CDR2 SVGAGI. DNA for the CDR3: TGTGCCACACGAACCTTAGCGGGAGCCTCGGGCGAGCAGTACTTC. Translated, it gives CATRTLAGASGEQYF.

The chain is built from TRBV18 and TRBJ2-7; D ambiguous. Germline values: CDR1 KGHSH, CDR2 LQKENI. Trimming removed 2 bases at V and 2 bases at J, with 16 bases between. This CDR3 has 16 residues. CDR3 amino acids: CASSPKGGVTPYEQYF. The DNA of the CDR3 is TGTGCCAGCTCACCAAAGGGCGGAGTCACACCCTACGAGCAGTACTTC.

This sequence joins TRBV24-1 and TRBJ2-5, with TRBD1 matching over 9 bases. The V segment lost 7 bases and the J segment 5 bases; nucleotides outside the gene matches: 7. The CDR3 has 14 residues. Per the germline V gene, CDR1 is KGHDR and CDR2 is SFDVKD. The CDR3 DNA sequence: TGTGCCACCAGGGACAGGGGAGAAGCGGAGACCCAGTACTTC. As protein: CATRDRGEAETQYF.

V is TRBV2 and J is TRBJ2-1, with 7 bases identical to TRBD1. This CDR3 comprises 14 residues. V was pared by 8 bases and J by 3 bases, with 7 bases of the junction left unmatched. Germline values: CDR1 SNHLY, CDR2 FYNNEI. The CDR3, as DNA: TGTGCCAGCGGGCCCGGGACAGTCTACAATGAGCAGTTCTTC. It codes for CASGPGTVYNEQFF.

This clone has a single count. DNA of the CDR3: TGTGCCAGCAGTGCCCCGAAGACCGGGGACAGCAGAAGGCAAGAGACCCAGTACTTC. Translated, it gives CASSAPKTGDSRRQETQYF. This sequence joins TRBV6-4 and TRBJ2-5, with 7 bases identical to TRBD1. The germline gives CDR1 MRHNA, CDR2 SNTAGT. The CDR3 length is 19 residues. V trimming: 4 bases; J trimming: 2 bases; junction bases outside the gene matches: 19.

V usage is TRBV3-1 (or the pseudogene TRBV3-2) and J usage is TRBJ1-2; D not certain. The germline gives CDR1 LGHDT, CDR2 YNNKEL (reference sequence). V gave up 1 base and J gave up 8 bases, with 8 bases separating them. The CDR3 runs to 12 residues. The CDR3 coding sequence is TGTGCCAGCAGCCAAGCCGCGGAGGGCTACACCTTC. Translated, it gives CASSQAAEGYTF.

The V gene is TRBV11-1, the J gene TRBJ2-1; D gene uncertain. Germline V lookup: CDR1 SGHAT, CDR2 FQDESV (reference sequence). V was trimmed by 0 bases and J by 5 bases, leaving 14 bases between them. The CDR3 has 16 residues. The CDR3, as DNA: TGTGCCAGCAGCTTAGCTGTCGACTGGACCCACAATGAGCAGTTCTTC. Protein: CASSLAVDWTHNEQFF.

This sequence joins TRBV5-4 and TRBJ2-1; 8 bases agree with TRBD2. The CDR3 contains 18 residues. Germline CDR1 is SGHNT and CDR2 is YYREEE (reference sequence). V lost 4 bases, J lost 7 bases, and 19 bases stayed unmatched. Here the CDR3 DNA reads TGTGCCAGCAGCCCAGTCACGACCGGGAGGGTCACACGAAATGAGCAGTTCTTC. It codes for CASSPVTTGRVTRNEQFF.

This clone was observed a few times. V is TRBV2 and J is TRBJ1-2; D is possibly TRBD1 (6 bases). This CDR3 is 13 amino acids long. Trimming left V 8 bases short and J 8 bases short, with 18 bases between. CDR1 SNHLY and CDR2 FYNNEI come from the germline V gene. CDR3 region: CASWRGLTRGYTF. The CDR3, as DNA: TGTGCCAGCTGGAGGGGGTTGACCCGAGGCTACACCTTC.

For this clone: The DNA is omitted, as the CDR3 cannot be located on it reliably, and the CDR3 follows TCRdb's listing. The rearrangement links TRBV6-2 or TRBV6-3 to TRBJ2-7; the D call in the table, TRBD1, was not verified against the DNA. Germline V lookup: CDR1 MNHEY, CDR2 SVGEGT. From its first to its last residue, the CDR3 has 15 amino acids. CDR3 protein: CASSSSAGVSYEQYF.